These 29 T cell receptor beta chains came from one sample sequenced in a study of blood T cell repertoires in COVID-19. TCRdb's table, derived via immunoSEQ multiplex PCR, lists solely in-frame clones and lacks some. The sample lists roughly 350,000 clones, roughly 90% occurring once. Sequenced material: PBMCs or T cells enriched from blood (not recorded which). The receptors here all came from a woman aged 25 to 39 who had recovered from COVID-19.

The rearrangement joins TRBV7-3 to TRBJ2-7; maybe TRBD1 (6 bases). This CDR3 spans 13 amino acids. Germline lookup yields CDR1 SGHTA and CDR2 FQGTGA. V shed 3 bases and J shed 4 bases, with 10 bases lying between them. The CDR3 region is CASSLGTYYEQYF. Here the CDR3 DNA reads TGTGCCAGCAGCTTGGGGACATATTACGAGCAGTACTTC. The whole variable domain, remainder taken from reference TRBV7-3 and TRBJ2-7, is GAGVSQTPSNKVTEKGKYVELRCDPISGHTALYWYRQSLGQGPEFLIYFQGTGAADDSGLPNDRFFAVRPEGSVSTLKIQRTERGDSAVYLCASSLGTYYEQYFGPGTRLTVT.

The rearrangement joins TRBV6-1 to TRBJ1-2; no definite D call. Per the germline V gene, CDR1 is MNHNS and CDR2 is SASEGT. The CDR3 length is 14 residues. V was cut by 0 bases and J by 2 bases, with 7 bases left in between. CDR3 sequence reads: CASSEAGGNYGYTF. The CDR3 DNA is TGTGCCAGCAGTGAAGCGGGCGGGAACTATGGCTACACCTTC.

The rearrangement uses TRBV4-2 and TRBJ1-4; 9 nucleotides align to TRBD1. The germline V gene encodes CDR1 LGHNA and CDR2 YNFKEQ. Unmatched junction bases numbered 5, after V lost 1 base and J lost 8 bases. This CDR3 is built from 15 residues. The CDR3: CASSQGLGTGEKLFF. The CDR3 nucleotides are TGTGCCAGCAGCCAAGGGCTAGGGACAGGGGAAAAACTGTTTTTT.

In this sample, this clone turned up many times. The chain carries TRBV5-1 and TRBJ2-1; TRBD1 matches 8 bases. The junction had 7 bases not matched to a gene; V was cut back by 0 bases and J by 8 bases. Germline CDR1 SGHRS, CDR2 YFSETQ. The CDR3 contains 15 residues. The chain's CDR3 is CASSLDGQGSDEQFF. The CDR3, as DNA: TGCGCCAGCAGCTTGGACGGACAGGGTAGTGATGAGCAGTTCTTC.

The chain recombines TRBV28 with TRBJ1-2, with 8 bases matching TRBD1. V lost 6 bases, J lost 1 base, and 13 bases stayed unmatched. Germline CDR1 and CDR2: MDHEN and SYDVKM. The CDR3 is made up of 17 amino acids. This CDR3 reads CASRQGQGIDLNYGYTF. The CDR3 DNA sequence: TGTGCCAGCAGGCAAGGACAGGGCATTGACCTTAACTATGGCTACACCTTC.

This rearrangement joins TRBV6-2 or TRBV6-3 to TRBJ1-3; TRBD1 might be the D (5 bases). The V end lost 6 bases, the J end lost 0 bases, and 15 bases lay between the germline ends. Germline V lookup: CDR1 MNHEY, CDR2 SVGEGT. This CDR3 comprises 16 residues. The CDR3 region is CASSPDSLLSGNTIYF. CDR3 in DNA: TGTGCCAGCAGCCCTGACAGTCTGCTCTCTGGAAACACCATATATTTT.

This clone was seen a single time. The chain uses TRBV7-9 and TRBJ2-2, with TRBD1 matching 10 bases. The CDR3 contains 17 residues. Germline-derived CDR1 and CDR2 are SEHNR and FQNEAQ (reference sequence). The junction had 14 bases not matched to a gene; V was cut back by 10 bases and J by 3 bases. The DNA of the CDR3 is TGTGCCATCCAGAGACAGGGGGCAAGGAGGGACACCGGGGAGCTGTTTTTT. It yields the protein CAIQRQGARRDTGELFF.

Details on this clone: Other DNA sequences in this specimen translate into the identical CDR3. The rearrangement joins TRBV28 to TRBJ2-5; no definite D call. CDR1 and CDR2 (germline): MDHEN, SYDVKM. Trimming shortened V by 6 bases and J by 0 bases, and 14 bases separated the two germline ends. There are 15 residues in the CDR3. CDR3 region: CASSSPDRYQETQYF. In DNA, the CDR3 is TGTGCCAGCAGCTCCCCCGATCGGTACCAAGAGACCCAGTACTTC. Full variable domain (missing parts from reference TRBV28 and TRBJ2-5): DVKVTQSSRYLVKRTGEKVFLECVQDMDHENMFWYRQDPGLGLRLIYFSYDVKMKEKGDIPEGYSVSREKKERFSLILESASTNQTSMYLCASSSPDRYQETQYFGPGTRLLVL.

The gene calls are TRBV18 and TRBJ2-2, with 7 bases that match TRBD2. After removal of 3 bases from V and 3 bases from J, the junction contained 7 bases not matched to a gene. CDR3 size: 16 residues. Germline CDR1 is KGHSH and CDR2 is LQKENI. The CDR3 DNA sequence: TGTGCCAGCTCACCGAGCGGGAAAAAGCACACCGGGGAGCTGTTTTTT. This gives the protein CASSPSGKKHTGELFF.

This chain uses TRBV6-5 with TRBJ2-7, with TRBD1 as a possible D gene (5 bases). V was shortened by 6 bases and J by 1 base, with 16 bases between the two germline ends. The germline V gene has CDR1 MNHEY and CDR2 SVGAGI. The CDR3 loop spans 15 amino acids. The CDR3: CASSPGRDRSYEQYF. Here the CDR3 DNA reads TGTGCCAGCAGCCCCGGCCGAGACAGATCCTACGAGCAGTACTTC.

The gene calls are TRBV7-2 and TRBJ2-1, with D possibly TRBD1 on 6 matching bases. The CDR3 is made up of 15 amino acids. V shed 1 base and J shed 4 bases, with 11 bases lying between them. CDR1 SGHTA and CDR2 FQGNSA come from the germline V gene. The CDR3 reads CASSLEGHLYNEQFF. CDR3 coding DNA: TGTGCCAGCAGCTTAGAGGGACACCTTTACAATGAGCAGTTCTTC.

This clone has just one count. The V and J genes are TRBV28 and TRBJ2-7; D may be TRBD1 (5 bases). This CDR3 is built from 13 residues. From germline, CDR1 is MDHEN and CDR2 SYDVKM. V gave up 2 bases and J gave up 3 bases, with 8 bases separating them. CDR3 sequence reads: CASSLGADYEQYF. Here the CDR3 DNA reads TGTGCCAGCAGTTTAGGGGCGGACTACGAGCAGTACTTC.

V is TRBV7-3 and J is TRBJ2-1; 7 nucleotides align to TRBD2. The junction had 3 bases not matched to a gene; V was cut back by 3 bases and J by 7 bases. There are 13 residues in the CDR3. Germline lookup yields CDR1 SGHTA and CDR2 FQGTGA. DNA for the CDR3: TGTGCCAGCAGCTTGATGCGGGAGAATGAGCAGTTCTTC. It specifies CASSLMRENEQFF. The full variable domain, rest sourced from reference TRBV7-3 and TRBJ2-1, is GAGVSQTPSNKVTEKGKYVELRCDPISGHTALYWYRQSLGQGPEFLIYFQGTGAADDSGLPNDRFFAVRPEGSVSTLKIQRTERGDSAVYLCASSLMRENEQFFGPGTRLTVL.

This clone appeared once. J is TRBJ2-7 and V is TRBV6-5; the D gene is possibly TRBD1 (6 bases). The CDR3 has 14 residues. V was cut by 11 bases and J by 2 bases, with 19 bases left in between. The germline V gene encodes CDR1 MNHEY and CDR2 SVGAGI. The CDR3 protein is CAARQALTTYEQYF. The CDR3 DNA reads as TGTGCCGCAAGACAGGCCCTTACTACCTACGAGCAGTACTTC.

The chain employs TRBV11-3 and TRBJ2-2, with TRBD2 identical over 13 bases. The CDR3 totals 18 residues. From germline, CDR1 is SGHNT and CDR2 YENEEA. Trimming removed 4 bases from V and 2 bases from J; junction bases left unmatched: 7. The CDR3 is CASSYLRLAGGNTGELFF. Written as DNA, the CDR3 is TGTGCCAGCAGCTACCTTAGACTAGCGGGGGGCAACACCGGGGAGCTGTTTTTT.

The V gene is TRBV6-6, the J gene TRBJ2-7; 11 bases map to TRBD2. The V and J ends lost 2 bases and 5 bases, in that order; junction bases with no gene match: 2. The CDR3 is 14 amino acids. CDR1 MNHNY and CDR2 SVGAGI come from the germline V gene (reference sequence). CDR3 in DNA: TGTGCCAGCAGTTACGGGACTAGCGGAAACGAGCAGTACTTC. This codes for CASSYGTSGNEQYF.

V is TRBV28 and J is TRBJ2-2, with D tentatively TRBD2 (5 bases). The V end was cut by 3 bases, the J end by 7 bases, with 12 bases between. There are 14 residues in the CDR3. Germline V lookup: CDR1 MDHEN, CDR2 SYDVKM. Here the CDR3 DNA reads TGTGCCAGCAGTTTCGGGGTAGTAGACGGGGAGCTGTTTTTT. Amino acids: CASSFGVVDGELFF.

This chain uses TRBV7-6 with TRBJ2-7, with 10 bases matching TRBD1. Trimming at V came to 5 bases and at J to 5 bases, leaving 6 bases not matched to a gene. There are 14 residues in the CDR3. Germline V gene sequence: CDR1 SGHVS, CDR2 FNYEAQ. CDR3 sequence: CASSPPGTGDEQYF. CDR3 DNA: TGTGCCAGCAGCCCCCCCGGGACAGGGGACGAGCAGTACTTC.

As concerns this clone: The same CDR3 is also encoded by other DNA sequences in this sample. The chain combines TRBV18 with TRBJ2-1, with 13 positions matching TRBD2. The CDR3 spans 15 residues. V trimming: 3 bases; J trimming: 6 bases; junction bases outside the gene matches: 2. Germline V lookup: CDR1 KGHSH, CDR2 LQKENI. As DNA, the CDR3 is TGTGCCAGCTCACCCGGGACTAGCGGGATCAATGAGCAGTTCTTC. It codes for CASSPGTSGINEQFF.

The rearrangement uses TRBV5-1 and TRBJ2-1, with TRBD2 matching over 11 bases. With V trimmed by 2 bases and J by 9 bases, 4 bases remained unmatched. Per germline, CDR1 SGHRS and CDR2 YFSETQ. CDR3 length: 14 residues. The CDR3 sequence is CASSLASGGFEQFF. The CDR3, as DNA: TGCGCCAGCAGCTTAGCTAGCGGGGGGTTTGAGCAGTTCTTC.

This clone has a handful of counts. This rearrangement joins TRBV7-2 to TRBJ1-1, with D perhaps TRBD1 (5 bases). The germline V gene encodes CDR1 SGHTA and CDR2 FQGNSA. The CDR3 consists of 14 residues. Trimming cost V 1 base and J 5 bases, with 11 bases left between them. The CDR3 sequence: CASSLVSGGTEAFF. As DNA, the CDR3 is TGTGCCAGCAGCTTAGTCTCGGGGGGGACTGAAGCTTTCTTT.

CDR3 coding DNA: TGTGCCAGCAGCGTACGACAGGGTGAGGGTTACGAGCAGTACTTC. Protein product: CASSVRQGEGYEQYF. This sequence joins TRBV9 and TRBJ2-7; 7 bases line up with TRBD1. V gave up 1 base and J gave up 4 bases; unmatched junction bases: 8. This CDR3 has 15 amino acids. CDR1 is SGDLS, CDR2 YYNGEE, per germline.

The count of this clone is one. This sequence joins TRBV19 and TRBJ1-2; D is uncertain. The CDR3 has 13 amino acids. Trimming cost V 1 base and J 3 bases, with 6 bases left between them. Germline V gene lookup returns CDR1 LNHDA and CDR2 SQIVND (reference sequence). The CDR3 bases are TGTGCCAGTAGTATAGGCGGATACTATGGCTACACCTTC. The encoded protein is CASSIGGYYGYTF.

This chain joins TRBV5-1 and TRBJ1-4, with 9 bases matching TRBD1. Losses at the gene ends were 0 bases for V and 8 bases for J; bases not matched to a gene: 11. This CDR3 comprises 17 residues. The germline CDR1 and CDR2 sequences are SGHRS and YFSETQ. The CDR3: CASSLGDRDQDREKLFF. The CDR3 nucleotides read TGCGCCAGCAGCTTGGGGGACAGGGATCAAGATCGCGAAAAACTGTTTTTT.

The V call is TRBV11-2, the J call TRBJ2-4; D is possibly TRBD1 (5 bases). This CDR3 is built from 15 residues. V lost 8 bases to trimming and J lost 8 bases, with 22 bases between them. Germline values: CDR1 SGHAT, CDR2 FQNNGV. The CDR3 is CASGISGFAGDIQYF. Here the CDR3 DNA reads TGTGCCAGCGGGATATCAGGGTTTGCTGGGGACATTCAGTACTTC. The full variable domain, rest sourced from reference TRBV11-2 and TRBJ2-4, is EAGVAQSPRYKIIEKRQSVAFWCNPISGHATLYWYQQILGQGPKLLIQFQNNGVVDDSQLPKDRFSAERLKGVDSTLKIQPAKLEDSAVYLCASGISGFAGDIQYFGAGTRLSVL.

In this sample, this clone turned up once. V gene TRBV6-5 combines with J gene TRBJ2-7; possibly TRBD1 for D (6 bases). Germline V gives CDR1 MNHEY, CDR2 SVGAGI. V dropped 5 bases and J dropped 3 bases, with 14 bases sitting between them. CDR3 length: 14 residues. Here the CDR3 reads CASSPIGGIYEQYF. DNA of the CDR3: TGTGCCAGCAGTCCTATAGGGGGAATCTACGAGCAGTACTTC.

This chain joins TRBV19 and TRBJ1-5; 7 bases line up with TRBD1. The V segment lost 5 bases and the J segment 5 bases; nucleotides outside the gene matches: 3. Germline assignment: CDR1 LNHDA and CDR2 SQIVND (reference sequence). The CDR3 runs to 13 residues. This chain's CDR3 is CASSWDSYQPQHF. The CDR3 DNA reads TGTGCCAGTAGTTGGGACAGTTATCAGCCCCAGCATTTT.

V and J are TRBV5-5 and TRBJ1-2; unclear D gene. Trimming shortened V by 0 bases and J by 8 bases, and 14 bases separated the two germline ends. CDR1 is SGHKS, CDR2 YYEKEE, per germline (reference sequence). The CDR3 has 14 amino acids. DNA for the CDR3: TGTGCCAGCAGCTTGGCCCCCGTCGAGTTGGGCTACACCTTC. It codes for CASSLAPVELGYTF.

The chain links TRBV19 to TRBJ1-1, with 7 nucleotides matching TRBD1. Germline values: CDR1 LNHDA, CDR2 SQIVND (reference sequence). V lost 7 bases to trimming and J lost 4 bases; unmatched junction nucleotides: 3. There are 12 residues in the CDR3. The CDR3 protein is CASTDRVTEAFF. The CDR3 DNA follows: TGTGCCAGTACTGACAGGGTCACTGAAGCTTTCTTT.